This record looks at one T cell receptor beta chain sequence and its context. Its antigen is still unknown. Sample-barcoded 5' priming and a J-beta primer mix drove a second PCR of roughly 6 to 12 cycles. TCRdb re-derived calls from the 5' RACE reads in MiXCR, one entry per CDR3 protein. The sample records about 1,500,000 distinct CDR3 sequences, approximately 40% being singletons. The data originate from a study of blood T cells in healthy people across ages. Study results and caveats: Significant beta diversity loss was already apparent by age 40, declining roughly linearly. The diversity estimates, figures obtained from one million T cells, were considered underestimates. Whereas aged donors had fewer naive CD4+ cells, long-lived donors had more of them and higher diversity.

Per the germline V gene, CDR1 is ENHRY and CDR2 is SYGVKD. This CDR3 contains 15 residues. Unmatched junction bases numbered 9, after V lost 4 bases and J lost 5 bases. Specimen: blood. The TCR sequence derives from a woman aged 18-29 years in good health. The chain joins TRBV10-3 to TRBJ1-1; 8 bases agree with TRBD1. CDR3: CAISGRQGPKTEAFF. CDR3 DNA: TGTGCCATCAGTGGTCGACAGGGGCCCAAAACTGAAGCTTTCTTT.